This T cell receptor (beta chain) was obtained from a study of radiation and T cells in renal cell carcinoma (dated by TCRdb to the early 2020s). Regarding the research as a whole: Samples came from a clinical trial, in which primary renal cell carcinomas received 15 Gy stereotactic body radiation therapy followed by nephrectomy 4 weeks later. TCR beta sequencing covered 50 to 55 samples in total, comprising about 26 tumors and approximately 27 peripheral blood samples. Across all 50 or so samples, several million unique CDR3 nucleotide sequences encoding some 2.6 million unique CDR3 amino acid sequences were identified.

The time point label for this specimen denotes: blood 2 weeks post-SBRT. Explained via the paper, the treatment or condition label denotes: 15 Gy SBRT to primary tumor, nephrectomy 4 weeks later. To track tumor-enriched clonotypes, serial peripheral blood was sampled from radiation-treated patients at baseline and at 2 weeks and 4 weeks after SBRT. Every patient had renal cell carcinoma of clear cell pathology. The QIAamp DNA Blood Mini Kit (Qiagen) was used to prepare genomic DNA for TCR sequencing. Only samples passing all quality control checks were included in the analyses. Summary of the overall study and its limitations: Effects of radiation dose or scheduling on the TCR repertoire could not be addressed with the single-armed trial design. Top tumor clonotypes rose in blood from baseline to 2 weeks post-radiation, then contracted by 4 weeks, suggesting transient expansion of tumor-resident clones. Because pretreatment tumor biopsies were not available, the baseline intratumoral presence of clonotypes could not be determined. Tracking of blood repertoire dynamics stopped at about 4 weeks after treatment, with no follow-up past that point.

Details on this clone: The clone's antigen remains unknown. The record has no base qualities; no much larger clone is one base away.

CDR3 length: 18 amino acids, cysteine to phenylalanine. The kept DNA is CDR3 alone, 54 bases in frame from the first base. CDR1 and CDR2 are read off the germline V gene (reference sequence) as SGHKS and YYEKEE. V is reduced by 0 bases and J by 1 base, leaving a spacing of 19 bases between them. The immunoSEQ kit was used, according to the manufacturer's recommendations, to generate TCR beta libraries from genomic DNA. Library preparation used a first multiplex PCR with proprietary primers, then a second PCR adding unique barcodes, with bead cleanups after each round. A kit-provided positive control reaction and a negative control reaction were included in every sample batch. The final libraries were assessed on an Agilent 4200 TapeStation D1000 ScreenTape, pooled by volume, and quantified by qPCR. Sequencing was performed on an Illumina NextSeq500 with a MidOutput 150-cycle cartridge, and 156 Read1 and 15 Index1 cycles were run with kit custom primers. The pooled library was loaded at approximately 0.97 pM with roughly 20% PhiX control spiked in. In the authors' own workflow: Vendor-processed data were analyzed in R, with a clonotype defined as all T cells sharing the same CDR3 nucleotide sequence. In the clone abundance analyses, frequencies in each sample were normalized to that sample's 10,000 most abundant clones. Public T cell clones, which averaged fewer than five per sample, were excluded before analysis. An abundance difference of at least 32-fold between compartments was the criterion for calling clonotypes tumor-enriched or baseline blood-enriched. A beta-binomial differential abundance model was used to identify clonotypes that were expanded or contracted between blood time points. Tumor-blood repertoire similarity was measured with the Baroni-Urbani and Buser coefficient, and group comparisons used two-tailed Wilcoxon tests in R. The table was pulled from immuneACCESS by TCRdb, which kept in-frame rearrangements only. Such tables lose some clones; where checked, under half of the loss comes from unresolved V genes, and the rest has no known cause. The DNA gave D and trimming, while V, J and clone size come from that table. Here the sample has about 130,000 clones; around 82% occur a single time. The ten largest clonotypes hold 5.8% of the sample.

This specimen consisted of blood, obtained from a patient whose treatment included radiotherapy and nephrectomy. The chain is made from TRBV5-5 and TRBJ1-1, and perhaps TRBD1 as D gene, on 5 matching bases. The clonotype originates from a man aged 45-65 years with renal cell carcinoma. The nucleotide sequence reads TGTGCCAGCAGCTTGGACCGTCGCGAGGGGACGGGGAACACTGAAGCTTTCTTT. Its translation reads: CASSLDRREGTGNTEAFF.